Detailed here is one T cell receptor (beta chain). What antigen it recognizes has not been identified. No much larger clone exists at a distance of one base, and base qualities are not known. This specimen's treatment or condition label, interpreted: around 19 received Ad26.COV2.S at low or high dose, single or two shots; roughly 5 received placebo; per-sample allocation not given. For vaccine and placebo recipients, repertoires were sequenced using samples collected on day 63 after the first injection. Between 29 July and 7 August 2020, Cohort 1b enrolled about 27 adults aged 18-55 years at one site in Boston, USA. Ad26.COV2.S was a replication-incompetent adenovirus type 26 vector expressing a prefusion-stabilized SARS-CoV-2 spike protein from the original Wuhan strain. This sample stems from a study of Ad26.COV2.S vaccination and SARS-CoV-2 variants (dated by TCRdb to the early 2020s). For the study in its entirety: Vaccine-arm donors were drawn from COV1001, a multicentre, randomized, double-blind, placebo-controlled phase I-IIa trial of Ad26.COV2.S in healthy adults. A total of around 32 samples were included in the TCR-sequenced set, comprising roughly 19 Ad26.COV2.S vaccine recipients, 5 placebo recipients and 8 SARS-CoV-2 convalescent individuals. Ad26.COV2.S was given intramuscularly at 5x10^10 or 1x10^11 viral particles, as a single shot or as two shots 56 days apart. Trial participants were randomized into five groups of five: low-dose or high-dose Ad26.COV2.S given once or twice, or placebo on both occasions. TCRbeta repertoire sequencing served as the tool for gauging how specific and how broad the SARS-CoV-2-reactive T cell receptors were following Ad26.COV2.S vaccination. Blinding of investigators to trial group allocation was maintained during experiments and outcome assessment. The paper's findings and limits, for the study overall: After vaccination, spike-specific CD8+ and CD4+ T cell responses were reported to show substantial breadth. Higher spike-specific TCR breadth was observed in Ad26.COV2.S recipients than in placebo recipients (P = 0.0014). The study lacked the statistical power to compare responses across vaccine doses or regimens. Vaccine and placebo recipients had comparable non-spike TCR breadth, which fits with the vaccine containing only spike. The authors noted that total T cell responses may have been underestimated by the TCR breadth and depth analyses.

CDR1 is given as MNHEY and CDR2 as SVGAGI, both from the germline V gene. V loses 5 bases at its end and J loses 2 bases; junction bases beyond the gene matches: 5. Including cysteine and phenylalanine, the CDR3 has 14 amino acids. The DNA shown is the 42-base CDR3, in frame from base 1. The immunoSEQ Assay was used to sequence TCRbeta CDR3 regions. After extraction, genomic DNA underwent amplification by bias-controlled multiplex PCR, followed by high-throughput sequencing. The authors processed their data as follows. To quantify the absolute abundance of each unique TCRbeta CDR3 region, sequences were collapsed and filtered. Usable DNA was measured by amplifying reference genes present in all nucleated cells, and TCRbeta template counts were normalized to that usable DNA to estimate T cell fraction. Repertoire TCRs were annotated as SARS-CoV-2-specific by exact matching of V gene, CDR3 amino acid sequence and J gene to a known reactive TCR set. The reference SARS-CoV-2 TCR set was derived from MIRA and filtered for enrichment in COVID-19-positive ImmuneCODE repertoires, a step that removed public or cross-reactive TCRs. Using the MIRA antigens, annotated TCRs were further analysed by specific ORF or by position within an ORF. Breadth was defined as annotated unique rearrangements over total unique productive rearrangements; depth was the summed frequency of those rearrangements. Group comparisons of TCR breadth used two-sided Wilcoxon rank-sum tests. This immuneACCESS table, as held by TCRdb, lists in-frame sequences with V and J called but not all clones. Of the missing ones, under half trace to an unresolved V gene in checked studies; the others have no known cause. V and J calls plus clone size are reproduced from that table; the DNA served to infer D and trimming. In this sample the table shows some 410,000 clones, about 90% of which occur a single time. The leading ten clones occupy about 1.7% of the sample.

The chain employs TRBV6-5 and TRBJ2-7, and 8 junctional nucleotides match TRBD1. The specimen comprised peripheral blood, sampled in a trial of Ad26.COV2.S vaccine versus placebo. This receptor was taken from a person aged 18-60 years who received the Ad26.COV2.S COVID-19 vaccine or a placebo. At the DNA level, the sequence is TGTGCCAGCAGTCAGACAGGGGAAGCCTACGAGCAGTACTTC. This translates into CASSQTGEAYEQYF.